This entry lists 3 T cell receptor beta chains sequenced from one sample in a study of shared clonotypes between healthy human individuals. The table came from immunoSEQ multiplex PCR; TCRdb's copy has only in-frame clones and leaves some out. The profile shows around 2,000,000 clones, about 93% of them singletons. CD45RO negativity and positive selection for CCR7 defined naive CD8 cells, a population that excluded terminally differentiated effector memory CD45RA+ cells. Material for sequencing was naive CD8+ T cells from PBMCs. These receptors originate from a man aged 18 to 29 in good health. Some clones in this sample may be carry-over from other donors' samples.

This chain uses TRBV27 with TRBJ2-7; D is perhaps TRBD1 or TRBD2 (5 bases each). Trimming took 5 bases from V and 5 from J, leaving 19 bases between them. CDR3 length equals 15 residues. Germline V gene sequence: CDR1 MNHEY, CDR2 SMNVEV (reference sequence). The CDR3 loop reads CASSTMRGVWDEQYF. Written as DNA, the CDR3 is TGTGCCAGCAGTACCATGCGAGGGGTTTGGGACGAGCAGTACTTC.

The rearrangement joins TRBV25-1 to TRBJ2-1, with 10 nucleotides matching TRBD2. The CDR3 is 16 residues long. Trimming cost V 1 base and J 5 bases; bases outside gene matches: 5. Germline V gives CDR1 MGHDK, CDR2 SYGVNS. The CDR3 here is CASSEFGTSDNNEQFF. The CDR3 nucleotides read TGTGCCAGCAGTGAATTCGGGACTAGCGACAACAATGAGCAGTTCTTC.

This sequence joins TRBV11-2 and TRBJ2-2; perhaps TRBD1 as D (6 bases). V was trimmed by 0 bases and J by 5 bases, leaving 16 bases between them. The germline gives CDR1 SGHAT, CDR2 FQNNGV. This CDR3 has 17 amino acids. The CDR3 sequence: CASSLDTWDIATGELFF. CDR3 bases: TGTGCCAGCAGCTTAGATACATGGGACATAGCAACCGGGGAGCTGTTTTTT.